These 17 T cell receptor beta chains were all obtained from the same sample, sequenced in a study of cytomegalovirus exposure and HLA in healthy donors. This PCR relied on a set of 60 Vbeta primers and 13 Jbeta primers. Here immunoSEQ multiplex PCR was the method, and the copy in TCRdb shows in-frame clones only, minus some. The sample shows approximately 75,000 clones, 65% to 80% of them seen only once. The sequencing sample was made of PBMCs. The receptors shown here come from a man in his forties or fifties in good health and CMV-seropositive.

The chain links TRBV6-5 to TRBJ1-2; TRBD1 is a possible D gene (5 bases). Germline V gene data show CDR1 as MNHEY and CDR2 as SVGAGI. This CDR3 spans 14 amino acids. Trimming pared 5 bases from V and 0 bases from J, leaving 10 bases between. As DNA, the CDR3 is TGTGCCAGCAGTGAGGCAGGGCCTAACTATGGCTACACCTTC. It yields the protein CASSEAGPNYGYTF.

The V gene is TRBV14, the J gene TRBJ1-2; D ambiguous. V lost 4 bases to trimming and J lost 8 bases, with 20 bases between them. The CDR3 runs 15 residues. Germline assignment: CDR1 SGHDN and CDR2 FVKESK. The CDR3 loop is CASSPEAGLVWGYTF. The CDR3 coding sequence is TGTGCCAGCAGCCCAGAGGCAGGACTCGTCTGGGGCTACACCTTC.

The J gene is TRBJ2-1, the V gene TRBV9; 10 nucleotides align to TRBD2. The germline CDR1 and CDR2 sequences are SGDLS and YYNGEE. V lost 4 bases, J lost 8 bases, and 9 bases stayed unmatched. The CDR3 is made up of 15 amino acids. DNA for the CDR3: TGTGCCAGCAGCCCTTGGGCTAGCGGGGGTGATGAGCAGTTCTTC. It yields the protein CASSPWASGGDEQFF.

This clone was observed a single time. This chain joins TRBV29-1 and TRBJ1-2; D remains unclear. CDR1 and CDR2 from the germline V gene are SQVTM and ANQGSEA. The CDR3 consists of 10 residues. V shed 5 bases and J shed 5 bases, with 6 bases lying between them. The CDR3 coding sequence is TGCAGCGTTAGGGAGTATGGCTACACCTTC. It codes for CSVREYGYTF.

The V and J genes are TRBV5-5 and TRBJ1-4, with a tentative D call TRBD1 (6 bases). Germline-derived CDR1 and CDR2 are SGHKS and YYEKEE (reference sequence). The CDR3 extends over 14 amino acids. V was clipped by 4 bases and J by 7 bases, with 14 bases between them. The DNA of the CDR3 is TGTGCCAGCAGCCAGACAGGAGAGCTTGAAAAACTGTTTTTT. It codes for CASSQTGELEKLFF.

This rearrangement joins TRBV4-2 to TRBJ1-1; D remains unclear. CDR1 is LGHNA and CDR2 is YNFKEQ in the germline V gene. The CDR3 is 14 residues long. The V end was cut by 3 bases, the J end by 1 base, with 9 bases between. The CDR3 nucleotides read TGTGCCAGCAGCCAGTTACTTCAGAACACTGAAGCTTTCTTT. This encodes CASSQLLQNTEAFF.

This chain uses TRBV30 with TRBJ2-7; D remains ambiguous. CDR3 size: 12 residues. CDR1 and CDR2 from the germline V gene are GTSNPN and SVGIG (reference sequence). Trimming pared 4 bases from V and 3 bases from J, leaving 10 bases between. The CDR3 spells CAWNGGSYEQYF. The DNA for the CDR3 is TGTGCCTGGAATGGCGGAAGCTACGAGCAGTACTTC.

This clone showed up just a few times. V is TRBV5-4 and J is TRBJ2-7, with TRBD1 as a possible D gene (6 bases). Trimming shortened V by 5 bases and J by 0 bases, and 12 bases separated the two germline ends. This CDR3 spans 14 amino acids. Germline assignment: CDR1 SGHNT and CDR2 YYREEE (reference sequence). The chain's CDR3 is CASRSDRRSYEQYF. The CDR3 DNA reads as TGTGCCAGCAGGTCGGACAGACGCTCCTACGAGCAGTACTTC.

This chain joins TRBV7-2 and TRBJ2-3; 9 nucleotides match TRBD2. The CDR3 runs 14 residues. Germline V gene lookup returns CDR1 SGHTA and CDR2 FQGNSA. V was clipped by 3 bases and J by 4 bases; unmatched bases: 2. The CDR3 here is CASSLGTSPDTQYF. As DNA, the CDR3 is TGTGCCAGCAGCTTGGGGACTAGCCCAGATACGCAGTATTTT.

This chain joins TRBV7-8 and TRBJ1-2; D call uncertain. V lost 5 bases, J lost 1 base, and 17 bases lay in between. The length of the CDR3 is 16 residues. Germline V gene data show CDR1 as SGHVS and CDR2 as FQNEAQ. CDR3 amino acids: CASSHGLDSVNYGYTF. CDR3 DNA sequence: TGTGCCAGCAGCCATGGGCTGGATTCCGTTAACTATGGCTACACCTTC.

The chain couples TRBV28 to TRBJ1-3; 11 positions agree with TRBD1. This CDR3 is built from 13 residues. Germline V gene lookup returns CDR1 MDHEN and CDR2 SYDVKM. The V segment lost 10 bases and the J segment 8 bases; nucleotides outside the gene matches: 7. The CDR3 reads CATVDRGRDTIYF. The CDR3 DNA follows: TGTGCCACCGTGGACAGGGGGCGGGACACCATATATTTT.

This clone has just a few counts. The chain carries TRBV27 and TRBJ2-2; maybe TRBD1 (6 bases). The V end lost 4 bases, the J end lost 8 bases, and 8 bases lay between the germline ends. The CDR3 totals 12 residues. CDR1 and CDR2 from the germline V gene are MNHEY and SMNVEV (reference sequence). CDR3 DNA: TGTGCCAGCAGTTGGGGGCCTGGGGAGCTGTTTTTT. Protein sequence: CASSWGPGELFF.

The chain combines TRBV6-1 with TRBJ2-1; tentatively, D is TRBD2 (6 bases). Trimming took 4 bases from V and 4 from J, leaving 14 bases between them. Per germline, CDR1 MNHNS and CDR2 SASEGT. The CDR3 runs to 15 residues. This CDR3 reads CASSGAGTPYNEQFF. The DNA for the CDR3 is TGTGCCAGCAGTGGGGCCGGGACTCCTTACAATGAGCAGTTCTTC.

The CDR3 protein is CASSALGTGVRDEQYF. CDR3 nucleotide sequence: TGTGCCAGCAGTGCCCTGGGGACAGGAGTTCGGGACGAGCAGTACTTC. The rearrangement joins TRBV25-1 to TRBJ2-5; 8 bases agree with TRBD1. The J call may be wrong; the DNA end is better matched by TRBJ2-7. The CDR3 loop spans 16 amino acids. Germline V gives CDR1 MGHDK, CDR2 SYGVNS.

The chain uses TRBV30 and TRBJ1-2; weak D call: TRBD1 (6 bases). This CDR3 comprises 14 residues. The V end was cut by 2 bases, the J end by 8 bases, with 18 bases between. In germline, CDR1 is GTSNPN, CDR2 SVGIG (reference sequence). CDR3 nucleotides: TGTGCCTGGAGTCCAGTCCGGACAGTAGGCGGCTACACCTTC. It is translated as CAWSPVRTVGGYTF. The full variable domain, in which reference TRBV30 and TRBJ1-2 provide the parts outside the CDR3, is SQTIHQWPATLVQPVGSPLSLECTVEGTSNPNLYWYRQAAGRGLQLLFYSVGIGQISSEVPQNLSASRPQDRQFILSSKKLLLSDSGFYLCAWSPVRTVGGYTFGSGTRLTVV.

The chain links TRBV2 to TRBJ2-7; 7 nucleotides line up with TRBD1. The CDR3 covers 17 residues. Germline lookup yields CDR1 SNHLY and CDR2 FYNNEI. Losses at the gene ends were 4 bases for V and 4 bases for J; bases not matched to a gene: 16. CDR3 loop: CASSVDGRGKLNYEQYF. CDR3 DNA: TGTGCCAGCAGTGTTGATGGCAGGGGGAAGCTAAATTACGAGCAGTACTTC.

The CDR3 sequence is CASSSQPGLAGAPYEQYF. CDR3 nucleotides: TGTGCCAGCAGCTCACAGCCGGGACTAGCGGGGGCGCCCTACGAGCAGTACTTC. The J gene is TRBJ2-7, the V gene TRBV9, with TRBD2 identical over 14 bases. J was trimmed by 2 bases and V by 4 bases; bases with no gene match: 11. The V gene's germline CDR1 is SGDLS and CDR2 YYNGEE. The CDR3 has 18 amino acids.